A single sample is the source of the 31 T cell receptor beta chains below, sequenced in a study of beta chain features in type 1 diabetes. No antigen has been assigned to these receptors. Expressed TCRB transcripts were sequenced after all isolated RNA was converted to cDNA. Clones were read by immunoSEQ multiplex PCR, and TCRdb kept only the in-frame ones, dropping some. The sample holds 400,000 or so clones, 10% to 15% seen once. Findings and caveats of the study: Type 1 diabetes patients had TCRB CDR3s that were shorter (moderately but significantly so) in all four CD4+ subsets.

The specimen sequenced was naive CD4+ T cells from blood. The receptors originated from a woman between 18 and 29 years old with type 1 diabetes.

J is TRBJ2-7 and V is TRBV5-4, with 8 bases aligning to TRBD2. The CDR3 has 18 amino acids. Germline lookup yields CDR1 SGHNT and CDR2 YYREEE (reference sequence). V was clipped by 4 bases and J by 3 bases; unmatched bases: 18. The CDR3 DNA is TGTGCCAGCAGCCCCACGACCAGTTCCGGGACTAGACTCTACGAGCAGTACTTC. Its translation is CASSPTTSSGTRLYEQYF.

The rearrangement joins TRBV7-2 to TRBJ2-1, with 10 positions matching TRBD2. The V segment lost 3 bases and the J segment 6 bases; nucleotides outside the gene matches: 8. The germline V gene has CDR1 SGHTA and CDR2 FQGNSA. CDR3 length: 16 residues. The CDR3 coding sequence is TGTGCCAGCAGCTTGCCCAGCGGGGGGGCTGGCAATGAGCAGTTCTTC. Translation: CASSLPSGGAGNEQFF.

The chain carries TRBV19 and TRBJ2-5, with D perhaps matching TRBD2 (6 bases). The length of the CDR3 is 15 residues. Germline-derived CDR1 and CDR2 are LNHDA and SQIVND (reference sequence). With 0 bases removed from V and 5 bases from J, the gap between germline ends came to 13 bases. CDR3 nucleotide sequence: TGTGCCAGTAGTATAGAGCGGGACGCGACGGAGACCCAGTACTTC. This sequence encodes CASSIERDATETQYF.

The table lists this clone with a few counts. The chain combines TRBV2 with TRBJ1-2; D is perhaps TRBD1 (6 bases). The ends were cut back, 3 bases at V and 3 bases at J, with 11 bases in the middle. From germline, CDR1 is SNHLY and CDR2 FYNNEI. The CDR3 consists of 14 residues. The CDR3 loop reads CASSDGGRYYGYTF. Written as DNA, the CDR3 is TGTGCCAGCAGTGATGGGGGCCGTTACTATGGCTACACCTTC. Combining the CDR3 with reference TRBV2 and TRBJ1-2 gives the whole variable domain EPEVTQTPSHQVTQMGQEVILRCVPISNHLYFYWYRQILGQKVEFLVSFYNNEISEKSEIFDDQFSVERPDGSNFTLKIRSTKLEDSAMYFCASSDGGRYYGYTFGSGTRLTVV.

This clone was seen a few times. Here the CDR3 reads CATSRYGTANTGELFF. Here the CDR3 DNA reads TGTGCCACCAGCAGATATGGGACAGCTAACACCGGGGAGCTGTTTTTT. The chain recombines TRBV15 with TRBJ2-2; 7 bases match TRBD1. The CDR3 is made up of 16 amino acids. After removal of 2 bases from V and 2 bases from J, the junction contained 5 bases not matched to a gene. Germline values: CDR1 LNHNV, CDR2 YYDKDF (reference sequence).

In this sample, this clone turned up a few times. CDR3 DNA sequence: TGTGCCAGCAGTGCGAAACCAGGCCTCCGACGTGGCTACACCTTC. Its translation is CASSAKPGLRRGYTF. This sequence joins TRBV25-1 and TRBJ1-2; D not certain. V was trimmed by 4 bases and J by 7 bases, leaving 19 bases between them. The CDR3 consists of 15 residues. In germline, CDR1 is MGHDK, CDR2 SYGVNS.

This clone was seen a few times. The J gene is TRBJ1-5, the V gene TRBV30, with D maybe TRBD1 (6 bases). The CDR3 has 14 amino acids. Germline V gene sequence: CDR1 GTSNPN, CDR2 SVGIG (reference sequence). Deletions cut 0 bases from V and 6 bases from J, with 12 bases between. CDR3 loop: CAWSVQAGAQPQHF. Written as DNA, the CDR3 is TGTGCCTGGAGTGTACAGGCAGGGGCTCAGCCCCAGCATTTT.

This clone has just a few counts. V and J are TRBV4-3 and TRBJ2-2; weak D call: TRBD1 (6 bases). This CDR3 is built from 15 residues. CDR1 is LGHNA and CDR2 is YSLEER in the germline V gene. V lost 1 base, J lost 3 bases, and 9 bases lay in between. CDR3 DNA sequence: TGCGCCAGCAGCCAAGGTCCAGGGGACACCGGGGAGCTGTTTTTT. Translated, it gives CASSQGPGDTGELFF.

The CDR3 is CSVEGGRYDEQYF. DNA of the CDR3: TGCAGCGTTGAAGGAGGGAGGTATGACGAGCAGTACTTC. The chain couples TRBV29-1 to TRBJ2-7; a possible D gene is TRBD2 (6 bases). The germline CDR1 and CDR2 sequences are SQVTM and ANQGSEA. This CDR3 has 13 amino acids. Trimming cost V 1 base and J 5 bases, with 12 bases left between them.

This clone turned up a few times. The CDR3 bases are TGTGCCAGCACCGCGAACAGGGGGAATGGCTACACCTTC. Its protein product is CASTANRGNGYTF. The chain carries TRBV7-2 and TRBJ1-2; 8 bases align to TRBD1. There are 13 residues in the CDR3. CDR1 is SGHTA and CDR2 is FQGNSA in the germline V gene. With 7 bases clipped from V and 6 bases from J, the junction kept 7 bases outside the gene matches.

This clone appeared a few times. V is TRBV7-9 and J is TRBJ2-7, with TRBD1 matching over 11 bases. Germline lookup yields CDR1 SEHNR and CDR2 FQNEAQ (reference sequence). J was trimmed by 3 bases and V by 5 bases; bases with no gene match: 3. This CDR3 region has 14 residues. The CDR3 coding sequence is TGTGCCAGCAGCACCGGGACAGGGGGCTACGAGCAGTACTTC. Amino acids: CASSTGTGGYEQYF.

This clone appeared a few times. The V call is TRBV4-2, the J call TRBJ2-2; the D is unclear. Germline CDR1 is LGHNA and CDR2 is YNFKEQ. Trimming left V 0 bases short and J 7 bases short, with 9 bases between. This CDR3 spans 14 amino acids. CDR3 in DNA: TGTGCCAGCAGCCAAGATTCCGGCGGCGGGGAGCTGTTTTTT. This encodes CASSQDSGGGELFF.

This clone was seen only a few times. This chain uses TRBV28 with TRBJ2-1, with 13 nucleotides matching TRBD2. The germline V gene has CDR1 MDHEN and CDR2 SYDVKM. Germline trimming cut 2 bases from V and 0 bases from J; bases unmatched to any gene: 1. The CDR3 totals 17 residues. The CDR3 protein is CASSLGLAGVSYNEQFF. In DNA form, the CDR3 reads TGTGCCAGCAGTTTAGGACTAGCGGGAGTCTCCTACAATGAGCAGTTCTTC.

This chain connects TRBV25-1 to TRBJ2-5; possibly TRBD1 for D (5 bases). The CDR3 has 15 residues. CDR1 and CDR2 from the germline V gene are MGHDK and SYGVNS. V dropped 3 bases and J dropped 4 bases, with 15 bases sitting between them. CDR3 loop: CASSDMGPVGETQYF. For the CDR3, the DNA is TGTGCCAGCAGTGACATGGGGCCCGTTGGAGAGACCCAGTACTTC.

This chain joins TRBV5-1 and TRBJ2-5, with TRBD2 matching over 8 bases. Losses at the gene ends were 9 bases for V and 5 bases for J; bases not matched to a gene: 15. Germline V gene sequence: CDR1 SGHRS, CDR2 YFSETQ. The CDR3 runs 15 residues. CDR3 amino acids: CATTPRAGGQETQYF. DNA of the CDR3: TGCGCCACCACTCCAAGGGCGGGGGGCCAGGAGACCCAGTACTTC.

This clone was seen only a few times. The rearrangement uses TRBV7-2 and TRBJ1-1; D is possibly TRBD1 (6 bases). Trimming shortened V by 6 bases and J by 1 base, and 12 bases separated the two germline ends. Germline-derived CDR1 and CDR2 are SGHTA and FQGNSA. The CDR3 contains 14 residues. CDR3 nucleotides: TGTGCCAGCAGGCAGACAGGCGGGAACACTGAAGCTTTCTTT. This translates into CASRQTGGNTEAFF.

The chain recombines TRBV5-1 with TRBJ2-1, with TRBD1 matching over 8 bases. The CDR3 length is 16 residues. Germline-derived CDR1 and CDR2 are SGHRS and YFSETQ. Germline trimming cut 0 bases from V and 1 base from J; bases unmatched to any gene: 3. The CDR3 sequence: CASSLGNRGSYNEQFF. CDR3 in DNA: TGCGCCAGCAGCTTGGGGAACAGGGGGTCCTACAATGAGCAGTTCTTC.

V is TRBV28 and J is TRBJ1-1, with D uncertain. Trimming pared 3 bases from V and 3 bases from J, leaving 11 bases between. The germline CDR1 and CDR2 sequences are MDHEN and SYDVKM. This CDR3 contains 14 residues. The CDR3 nucleotides are TGTGCCAGCAGTTTTCCTGAGGTTCACACTGAAGCTTTCTTT. It codes for CASSFPEVHTEAFF.

This clone was seen more than once but under ten times. CDR3: CASSLGWTENYGYTF. The CDR3, as DNA: TGCGCCAGCAGCTTGGGTTGGACAGAAAACTATGGCTACACCTTC. The chain employs TRBV5-1 and TRBJ1-2; a weak D match, TRBD1 (6 bases). Trimming took 0 bases from V and 2 from J, leaving 11 bases between them. The CDR3 totals 15 residues. Germline loops: CDR1 SGHRS, CDR2 YFSETQ. The complete variable domain, with remaining parts taken from reference TRBV5-1 and TRBJ1-2, reads KAGVTQTPRYLIKTRGQQVTLSCSPISGHRSVSWYQQTPGQGLQFLFEYFSETQRNKGNFPGRFSGRQFSNSRSEMNVSTLELGDSALYLCASSLGWTENYGYTFGSGTRLTVV.

V is TRBV30 and J is TRBJ1-5; D is perhaps TRBD1 (6 bases). The CDR3 contains 13 residues. The V end was cut by 8 bases, the J end by 4 bases, with 15 bases between. Per the germline V gene, CDR1 is GTSNPN and CDR2 is SVGIG (reference sequence). The CDR3 bases are TGTGCCACCGACACAGGGTTTAATCAGCCCCAGCATTTT. It codes for CATDTGFNQPQHF. The complete variable domain, with remaining parts taken from reference TRBV30 and TRBJ1-5, reads SQTIHQWPATLVQPVGSPLSLECTVEGTSNPNLYWYRQAAGRGLQLLFYSVGIGQISSEVPQNLSASRPQDRQFILSSKKLLLSDSGFYLCATDTGFNQPQHFGDGTRLSIL.

The chain couples TRBV25-1 to TRBJ2-3, with D tentatively TRBD2 (6 bases). V gave up 5 bases and J gave up 2 bases, with 14 bases separating them. This CDR3 is built from 15 residues. The germline gives CDR1 MGHDK, CDR2 SYGVNS. The chain's CDR3 is CASSHRDWYTDTQYF. CDR3 DNA sequence: TGTGCCAGCAGTCACCGGGACTGGTACACAGATACGCAGTATTTT.

This clone has just a few counts. The DNA of the CDR3 is TGCGCCAGCAGCCTTACAGGGGGCACCGGGGAGCTGTTTTTT. It codes for CASSLTGGTGELFF. The rearrangement joins TRBV5-1 to TRBJ2-2, with 8 nucleotides matching TRBD1. After removal of 4 bases from V and 4 bases from J, the junction contained 3 bases not matched to a gene. Germline CDR1 and CDR2: SGHRS and YFSETQ. The CDR3 has 14 residues.

This chain connects TRBV11-1 to TRBJ2-7; the D is unclear. The V gene lost 5 bases and the J gene lost 4 bases, with 9 bases spanning the gap. The CDR3 length is 12 residues. Germline V CDR1 and CDR2: SGHAT, FQDESV (reference sequence). CDR3: CASSPGPYEQYF. In DNA form, the CDR3 reads TGTGCCAGCAGCCCGGGTCCATACGAGCAGTACTTC.

For the CDR3, the DNA is TGTGCCAGCAGGGCTGCCGGGAGTTACAATGAGCAGTTCTTC. Translation gives CASRAAGSYNEQFF. The genes are TRBV7-2 and TRBJ2-1; the D gene is possibly TRBD2 (6 bases). Germline V gene lookup returns CDR1 SGHTA and CDR2 FQGNSA. Trimming took off 6 bases at V and 4 bases at J, with 13 bases between the two ends. This CDR3 spans 14 amino acids. The full variable domain, rest sourced from reference TRBV7-2 and TRBJ2-1, is GAGVSQSPSNKVTEKGKDVELRCDPISGHTALYWYRQSLGQGLEFLIYFQGNSAPDKSGLPSDRFSAERTGGSVSTLTIQRTQQEDSAVYLCASRAAGSYNEQFFGPGTRLTVL.

In this sample, this clone turned up a few times. This sequence joins TRBV7-9 and TRBJ1-5; D is undetermined. The CDR3 is made up of 13 amino acids. V was clipped by 4 bases and J by 10 bases, with 14 bases between them. Germline CDR1 is SEHNR and CDR2 is FQNEAQ (reference sequence). The CDR3 nucleotides are TGTGCCAGCAGCTCCACACTAGGAGGCCCCCAGCATTTT. Translating it yields CASSSTLGGPQHF.

This clone was picked up a small number of times. The chain couples TRBV29-1 to TRBJ2-1; TRBD2 agrees at 9 bases. Trimming took 1 base from V and 3 from J; bases not matched to a gene: 4. The CDR3 contains 15 residues. Germline V gene sequence: CDR1 SQVTM, CDR2 ANQGSEA. This CDR3 reads CSVEASGNGYNEQFF. The CDR3 DNA reads TGCAGCGTTGAAGCTAGCGGGAACGGCTACAATGAGCAGTTCTTC.

This clone was observed a handful of times. The chain uses TRBV7-3 and TRBJ2-1, with 16 bases lining up with TRBD2. V shed 5 bases and J 9 bases; nucleotides not matched to a gene: 4. This CDR3 contains 15 residues. Germline V CDR1 and CDR2: SGHTA, FQGTGA. This chain's CDR3 is CASSPGLAGGPEQFF. CDR3 in DNA: TGTGCCAGCAGCCCGGGACTAGCGGGAGGGCCTGAGCAGTTCTTC.

This clone was seen more than once but under ten times. This chain joins TRBV11-2 and TRBJ2-7; TRBD2 might be the D (6 bases). Trimming removed 5 bases from V and 5 bases from J, with 22 bases in between. The germline gives CDR1 SGHAT, CDR2 FQNNGV. The CDR3 runs 16 residues. CDR3 region: CASSEKWTISPHEQYF. In DNA, the CDR3 is TGTGCCAGCAGCGAGAAATGGACTATCTCTCCCCACGAGCAGTACTTC. The full variable domain, in which reference TRBV11-2 and TRBJ2-7 provide the parts outside the CDR3, is EAGVAQSPRYKIIEKRQSVAFWCNPISGHATLYWYQQILGQGPKLLIQFQNNGVVDDSQLPKDRFSAERLKGVDSTLKIQPAKLEDSAVYLCASSEKWTISPHEQYFGPGTRLTVT.

The V gene is TRBV25-1, the J gene TRBJ2-1, with D hard to call. There are 16 residues in the CDR3. The germline CDR1 and CDR2 sequences are MGHDK and SYGVNS. Deletions cut 3 bases from V and 0 bases from J, with 12 bases between. The CDR3: CASSEVGPSSYNEQFF. The CDR3 bases are TGTGCCAGCAGTGAGGTCGGTCCGAGCTCCTACAATGAGCAGTTCTTC.

V is TRBV30 and J is TRBJ2-1; 10 bases agree with TRBD2. CDR1 is GTSNPN, CDR2 SVGIG, per germline (reference sequence). V trimming: 2 bases; J trimming: 4 bases; junction bases outside the gene matches: 8. This CDR3 comprises 16 residues. CDR3 nucleotide sequence: TGTGCCTGGAGTTACCTAACTAGCGGGGCATACAATGAGCAGTTCTTC. This sequence encodes CAWSYLTSGAYNEQFF.

This clone was counted only a few times. The V gene is TRBV29-1, the J gene TRBJ2-7; D call uncertain. This CDR3 is built from 15 residues. The germline CDR1 and CDR2 sequences are SQVTM and ANQGSEA. The germline V and J ends were trimmed by 4 bases and 2 bases, with 18 bases remaining between them. CDR3 protein: CSVVVLEIRTYEQYF. CDR3 nucleotide sequence: TGCAGCGTTGTGGTGCTGGAGATTCGAACCTACGAGCAGTACTTC.